This entry describes one T cell receptor (beta chain). TCRdb's table, derived via immunoSEQ multiplex PCR, lists solely in-frame clones and lacks some. Counted here are more than 200,000 clones, 80% to 90% occurring once; the ten biggest clones make up about 2.1%. From germline, CDR1 is WSHSY and CDR2 SAAADI. Trimming cost V 5 bases and J 5 bases; bases outside gene matches: 3. The CDR3 extends over 14 amino acids. This entry belongs to a study of blood T cell repertoires in COVID-19. Study overall: Donors in the United States, Italy and Spain gave samples during acute or convalescent COVID-19.

Source material: peripheral blood. The chain recombines TRBV10-2 with TRBJ2-5, with 12 positions matching TRBD1. This clonotype was sampled from a man aged 30 to 45 with active or convalescent COVID-19. The CDR3 sequence is CASSSGQGAETQYF. The DNA of the CDR3 is TGCGCCAGCAGTTCGGGACAGGGGGCCGAGACCCAGTACTTC.